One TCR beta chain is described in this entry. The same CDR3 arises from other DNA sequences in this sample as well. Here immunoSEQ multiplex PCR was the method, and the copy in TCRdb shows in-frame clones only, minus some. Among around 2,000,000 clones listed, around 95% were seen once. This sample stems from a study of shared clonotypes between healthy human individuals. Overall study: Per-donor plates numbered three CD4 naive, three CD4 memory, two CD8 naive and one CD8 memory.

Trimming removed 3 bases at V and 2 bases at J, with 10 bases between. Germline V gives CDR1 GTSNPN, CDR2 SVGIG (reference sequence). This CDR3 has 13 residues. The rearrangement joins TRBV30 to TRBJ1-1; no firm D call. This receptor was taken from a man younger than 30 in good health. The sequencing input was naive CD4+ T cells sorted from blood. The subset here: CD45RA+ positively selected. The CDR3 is CAWRAGTNTEAFF. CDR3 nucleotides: TGTGCCTGGAGAGCGGGTACTAACACTGAAGCTTTCTTT.